Listed here are 9 T cell receptor beta chains from one sample, sequenced in a study of cytomegalovirus exposure and HLA in healthy donors. This PCR relied on a set of 60 Vbeta primers and 13 Jbeta primers. The table came from immunoSEQ multiplex PCR; TCRdb's copy has only in-frame clones and leaves some out. The sample consists of roughly 160,000 clones, less than 85% of them appearing once. Sequenced input: PBMCs. Receptors originate from a boy younger than 10 in good health and CMV-seronegative.

V and J are TRBV6-1 and TRBJ2-7; maybe TRBD2 (6 bases). Germline V CDR1 and CDR2: MNHNS, SASEGT. With 5 bases removed from V and 4 bases from J, the gap between germline ends came to 9 bases. There are 12 residues in the CDR3. Here the CDR3 reads CASSLGTYEQYV. In nucleotides, the CDR3 is TGTGCCAGCAGTCTAGGGACTTACGAGCAGTACGTC.

This chain links TRBV28 with TRBJ2-1, with a tentative D call TRBD2 (7 bases). The CDR3 has 16 amino acids. From germline, CDR1 is MDHEN and CDR2 SYDVKM. Trimming left V 6 bases short and J 2 bases short, with 17 bases between. The CDR3 nucleotides read TGTGCCAGCAGCAGACCCCGGGGGGCCACCTACAATGAGCAGTTCTTC. Protein product: CASSRPRGATYNEQFF.

The CDR3 DNA follows: TGTGCCAGCAGTCCCGGGACACCCAATTCACCCCTCCACTTT. Translating it yields CASSPGTPNSPLHF. This chain connects TRBV6-5 to TRBJ1-6, with D maybe TRBD1 (6 bases). The CDR3 totals 14 residues. Per germline, CDR1 MNHEY and CDR2 SVGAGI. The V gene lost 5 bases and the J gene lost 7 bases, with 12 bases spanning the gap.

The CDR3 protein is CASSPGQYHNYGYTF. CDR3 sequence (DNA): TGTGCCAGCAGTCCCGGACAGTACCATAACTATGGCTACACCTTC. V is TRBV7-8 and J is TRBJ1-2; D possibly corresponds to TRBD1 (6 bases). CDR1 is SGHVS and CDR2 is FQNEAQ in the germline V gene. Deletions cut 6 bases from V and 1 base from J, with 15 bases between. The CDR3 contains 15 residues.

This CDR3 reads CASSLVGQADYNEQFF. The CDR3 nucleotides are TGCGCCAGCAGCTTGGTGGGGCAGGCCGACTACAATGAGCAGTTCTTC. The chain joins TRBV5-1 to TRBJ2-1; tentatively, D is TRBD1 (5 bases). Germline lookup yields CDR1 SGHRS and CDR2 YFSETQ. This CDR3 region has 16 residues. V lost 0 bases and J 3 bases, leaving 13 bases between the germline ends.

The rearrangement joins TRBV13 to TRBJ2-7; weak D call: TRBD2 (5 bases). CDR3 size: 14 residues. The germline CDR1 and CDR2 sequences are PRHDT and FYEKMQ (reference sequence). V dropped 3 bases and J dropped 2 bases, with 11 bases sitting between them. The DNA of the CDR3 is TGTGCCAGCAGCTTGGGCAGACTACCCTACGAGCAGTACTTC. This encodes CASSLGRLPYEQYF. The full variable domain, in which reference TRBV13 and TRBJ2-7 provide the parts outside the CDR3, is AAGVIQSPRHLIKEKRETATLKCYPIPRHDTVYWYQQGPGQDPQFLISFYEKMQSDKGSIPDRFSAQQFSDYHSELNMSSLELGDSALYFCASSLGRLPYEQYFGPGTRLTVT.

This clone was seen only a few times. The rearrangement uses TRBV18 and TRBJ1-2; TRBD1 aligns across 10 bases. Losses at the gene ends were 2 bases for V and 3 bases for J; bases not matched to a gene: 9. This CDR3 spans 17 amino acids. Per germline, CDR1 KGHSH and CDR2 LQKENI. The CDR3 DNA is TGTGCCAGCTCACCATGGGAGAGGGACAGGGGCGACTATGGCTACACCTTC. Translating gives CASSPWERDRGDYGYTF. The full variable domain, rest sourced from reference TRBV18 and TRBJ1-2, is NAGVMQNPRHLVRRRGQEARLRCSPMKGHSHVYWYRQLPEEGLKFMVYLQKENIIDESGMPKERFSAEFPKEGPSILRIQQVVRGDSAAYFCASSPWERDRGDYGYTFGSGTRLTVV.

The chain recombines TRBV19 with TRBJ2-2, with 16 positions matching TRBD2. This CDR3 region has 16 residues. V shed 6 bases and J 5 bases; nucleotides not matched to a gene: 3. Per the germline V gene, CDR1 is LNHDA and CDR2 is SQIVND (reference sequence). CDR3 nucleotides: TGTGCCAGTAGGGGACTAGCGGGGGGGCCGACCGGGGAGCTGTTTTTT. Its translation: CASRGLAGGPTGELFF.

CDR3 DNA sequence: TGTGCCAGCAGCACTCGACTAGCGGGCCATCATCAGGCCACAGATACGCAGTATTTT. Protein product: CASSTRLAGHHQATDTQYF. This sequence joins TRBV7-9 and TRBJ2-3; 10 bases are a match to TRBD2. This CDR3 comprises 19 residues. J lost 2 bases, V lost 5 bases, and 16 bases had no gene match. Per germline, CDR1 SEHNR and CDR2 FQNEAQ (reference sequence). The variable domain in full, completed from reference TRBV7-9 and TRBJ2-3, reads DTGVSQNPRHKITKRGQNVTFRCDPISEHNRLYWYRQTLGQGPEFLTYFQNEAQLEKSRLLSDRFSAERPKGSFSTLEIQRTEQGDSAMYLCASSTRLAGHHQATDTQYFGPGTRLTVL.